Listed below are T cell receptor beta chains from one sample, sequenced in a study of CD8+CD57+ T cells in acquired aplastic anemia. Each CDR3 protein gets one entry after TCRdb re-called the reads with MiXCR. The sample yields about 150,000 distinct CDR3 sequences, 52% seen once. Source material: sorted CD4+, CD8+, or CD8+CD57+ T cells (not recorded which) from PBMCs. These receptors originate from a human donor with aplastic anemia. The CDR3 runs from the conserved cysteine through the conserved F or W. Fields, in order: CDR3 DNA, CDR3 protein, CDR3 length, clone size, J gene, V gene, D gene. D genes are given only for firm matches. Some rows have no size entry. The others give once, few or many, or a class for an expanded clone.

CDR3nt: TGTGCCAGCAGCTTAGCAGGTGAAGCTTTCTTT
CDR3aa: CASSLAGEAFF
len: 11
abundance: NA
j_gene: TRBJ1-1
v_gene: TRBV7-9
d_gene: NA

CDR3nt: TGTGCCAGCGCCGACCAGGGAGTCAATGAGCAGTTCTTC
CDR3aa: CASADQGVNEQFF
len: 13
abundance: NA
j_gene: TRBJ2-1
v_gene: TRBV2
d_gene: NA

CDR3nt: TGTGCCAGCAGTTTCGGGACACTCCAAGAGACCCAGTACTTC
CDR3aa: CASSFGTLQETQYF
len: 14
abundance: NA
j_gene: TRBJ2-5
v_gene: TRBV12-3/TRBV12-4
d_gene: NA

CDR3nt: TGCAGTGCTAGAGCCCTTAAGGGGGGGGGACAAGAGACCCAGTACTTC
CDR3aa: CSARALKGGGQETQYF
len: 16
abundance: many
j_gene: TRBJ2-5
v_gene: TRBV20-1
d_gene: NA

CDR3nt: TGCAGCGATCGACAGGGGGCGGAAGCTTTCTTT
CDR3aa: CSDRQGAEAFF
len: 11
abundance: few
j_gene: TRBJ1-1
v_gene: TRBV29-1
d_gene: TRBD1

CDR3nt: TGTGCCAGCAGCTTAGTAGCTGTCGGGACATCGAACACTGAAGCTTTCTTT
CDR3aa: CASSLVAVGTSNTEAFF
len: 17
abundance: NA
j_gene: TRBJ1-1
v_gene: TRBV7-6
d_gene: NA

CDR3nt: TGTGCCAGCAACGACGGACAGCTTCTCTCCTACAATGAGCAGTTCTTC
CDR3aa: CASNDGQLLSYNEQFF
len: 16
abundance: once
j_gene: TRBJ2-1
v_gene: TRBV6-1
d_gene: NA

CDR3nt: TGTGCCAGCAGCTTGGTTCGCTTTCGGGACCTACGATGGGGGACAGATACGCAGTATTTT
CDR3aa: CASSLVRFRDLRWGTDTQYF
len: 20
abundance: few
j_gene: TRBJ2-3
v_gene: TRBV5-4
d_gene: NA

CDR3nt: TGTGCCAGCAGCTTAGGGGGGGCGGGTTCCTACAATGAGCAGTTCTTC
CDR3aa: CASSLGGAGSYNEQFF
len: 16
abundance: many
j_gene: TRBJ2-1
v_gene: TRBV11-1
d_gene: NA

CDR3nt: TGTGCCAGCAGTGAACCCAGGAACCCCTACGAGCAGTACTTC
CDR3aa: CASSEPRNPYEQYF
len: 14
abundance: NA
j_gene: TRBJ2-7
v_gene: TRBV25-1
d_gene: NA

CDR3nt: TGTGCCAGCAGCTTAGACAGGGCTAGCAATGAGCAGTTCTTC
CDR3aa: CASSLDRASNEQFF
len: 14
abundance: NA
j_gene: TRBJ2-1
v_gene: TRBV11-1
d_gene: NA

CDR3nt: TGTGCCATCCTACCGGGACAGGGACTCTCTGGGGCCAACGTCCTGACTTTC
CDR3aa: CAILPGQGLSGANVLTF
len: 17
abundance: NA
j_gene: TRBJ2-6
v_gene: TRBV10-3
d_gene: TRBD1

CDR3nt: TGTGCCAGCAGGGACCTGAGGACGTCTGGGACTGAAGCTTTCTTT
CDR3aa: CASRDLRTSGTEAFF
len: 15
abundance: NA
j_gene: TRBJ1-1
v_gene: TRBV7-9
d_gene: NA

CDR3nt: TGCAGCGTTGGTCATCGGGGGGTTGGAGAGACCCAGTACTTC
CDR3aa: CSVGHRGVGETQYF
len: 14
abundance: NA
j_gene: TRBJ2-5
v_gene: TRBV29-1
d_gene: TRBD2

CDR3nt: TGCGCCAGCAGCTTTGGGGGGAGGGCCGGAGAGACCCAGTACTTC
CDR3aa: CASSFGGRAGETQYF
len: 15
abundance: NA
j_gene: TRBJ2-5
v_gene: TRBV5-1
d_gene: TRBD2

CDR3nt: TGTGCCAGCAGCCCTGGGTCGAGTAGCAATCAGCCCCAGCATTTT
CDR3aa: CASSPGSSSNQPQHF
len: 15
abundance: NA
j_gene: TRBJ1-5
v_gene: TRBV14
d_gene: NA

CDR3nt: TGTGCCAGCATAGGGCAGTACAATCAGCCCCAGCATTTT
CDR3aa: CASIGQYNQPQHF
len: 13
abundance: NA
j_gene: TRBJ1-5
v_gene: TRBV2
d_gene: NA

CDR3nt: TGTGCCAGCAGGGCCCGGACTAGCGGTAACAATGAGCAGTTCTTC
CDR3aa: CASRARTSGNNEQFF
len: 15
abundance: few
j_gene: TRBJ2-1
v_gene: TRBV27
d_gene: TRBD2

CDR3nt: TGTGCCACCGGACGAGGGGAGGGCCTAGAGGAGCAGTACTTC
CDR3aa: CATGRGEGLEEQYF
len: 14
abundance: few
j_gene: TRBJ2-7
v_gene: TRBV15
d_gene: TRBD2